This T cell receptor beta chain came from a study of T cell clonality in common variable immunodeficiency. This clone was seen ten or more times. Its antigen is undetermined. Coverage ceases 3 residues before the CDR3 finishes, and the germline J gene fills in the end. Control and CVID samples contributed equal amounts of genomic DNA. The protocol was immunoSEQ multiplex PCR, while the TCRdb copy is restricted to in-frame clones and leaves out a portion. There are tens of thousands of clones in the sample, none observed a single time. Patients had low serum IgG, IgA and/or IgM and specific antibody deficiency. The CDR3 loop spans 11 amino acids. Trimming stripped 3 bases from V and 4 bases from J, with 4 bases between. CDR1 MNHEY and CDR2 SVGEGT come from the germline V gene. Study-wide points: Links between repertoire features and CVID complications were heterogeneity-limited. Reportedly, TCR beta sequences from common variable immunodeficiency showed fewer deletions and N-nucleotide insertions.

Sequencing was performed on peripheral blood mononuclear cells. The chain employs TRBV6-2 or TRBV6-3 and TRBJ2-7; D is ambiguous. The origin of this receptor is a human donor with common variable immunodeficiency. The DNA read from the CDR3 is TGTGCCAGCAGTTATAAATACGAG. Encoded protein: CASSYKYE. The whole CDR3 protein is CASSYKYEQYF.